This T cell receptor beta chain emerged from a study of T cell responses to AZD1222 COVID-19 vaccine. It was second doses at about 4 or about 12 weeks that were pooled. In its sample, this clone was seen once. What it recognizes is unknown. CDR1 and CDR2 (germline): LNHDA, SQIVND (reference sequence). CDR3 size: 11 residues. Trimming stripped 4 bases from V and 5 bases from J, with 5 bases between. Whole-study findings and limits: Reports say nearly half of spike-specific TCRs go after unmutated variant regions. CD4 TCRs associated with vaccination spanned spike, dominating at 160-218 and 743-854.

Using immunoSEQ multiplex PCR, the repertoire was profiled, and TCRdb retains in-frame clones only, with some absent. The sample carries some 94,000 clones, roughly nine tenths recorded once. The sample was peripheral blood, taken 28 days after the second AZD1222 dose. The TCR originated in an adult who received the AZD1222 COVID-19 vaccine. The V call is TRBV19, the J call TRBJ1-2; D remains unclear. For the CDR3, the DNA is TGTGCCAGTAGTACGGCGTATGGCTACACCTTC. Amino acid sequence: CASSTAYGYTF.